Shown below are 15 T cell receptor beta chains from a single sample sequenced in a study of identical twins. Using its own MiXCR run on the 5' RACE reads, TCRdb lists one record per CDR3 protein. Counted here are 550,000 to 700,000 distinct CDR3 sequences, around a tenth occurring once; the ten biggest clones make up around 3.1%. These data were likewise used in another study, on yellow fever vaccine responses in identical twins.

The sample comprised PBMCs. These receptors were obtained from a woman in her late teens or twenties in good health.

The sample holds a few counts of this clonotype. The rearrangement joins TRBV6-1 to TRBJ1-4; a possible D gene is TRBD1 (5 bases). Germline assignment: CDR1 MNHNS and CDR2 SASEGT. The CDR3 extends over 14 amino acids. The V end was cut by 8 bases, the J end by 4 bases, with 14 bases between. Written as DNA, the CDR3 is TGTGCCAGCCTAGGGACGGAGGATAATGAAAAACTGTTTTTT. This codes for CASLGTEDNEKLFF.

The chain couples TRBV4-1 to TRBJ2-7, with TRBD2 matching 7 bases. V lost 3 bases and J lost 3; bases outside the gene matches: 8. CDR3 length: 15 amino acids. The germline gives CDR1 MGHRA, CDR2 YSYEKL. The CDR3 DNA follows: TGCGCCAGCAGCCAGACCTCAGGGACTATCTACGAGCAGTACTTC. Translation: CASSQTSGTIYEQYF.

The table lists this clonotype with a few counts. The J gene is TRBJ2-3, the V gene TRBV7-2; D may be TRBD2 (6 bases). In germline, CDR1 is SGHTA, CDR2 FQGNSA. The CDR3 sequence is 15 residues long. V lost 1 base and J 3 bases, leaving 11 bases between the germline ends. The CDR3 region is CASSLGLVPTDTQYF. The CDR3, as DNA: TGTGCCAGCAGCTTAGGACTAGTTCCGACAGATACGCAGTATTTT.

V usage is TRBV29-1 and J usage is TRBJ2-3, with a tentative D call TRBD2 (6 bases). Germline V gene sequence: CDR1 SQVTM, CDR2 ANQGSEA. Trimming shortened V by 2 bases and J by 8 bases, and 20 bases separated the two germline ends. The CDR3 sequence is 15 residues long. In DNA form, the CDR3 reads TGCAGCGTTGAATTAAGTAGCGGTTCCGGATCTACGCAGTATTTT. It encodes CSVELSSGSGSTQYF.

This sequence joins TRBV24-1 and TRBJ2-6; 7 bases map to TRBD1. This CDR3 comprises 17 residues. Trimming removed 2 bases from V and 4 bases from J; junction bases left unmatched: 7. The germline CDR1 and CDR2 sequences are KGHDR and SFDVKD. The CDR3 DNA follows: TGTGCCACCAGTGATTCTAACAGGGGAACCGGGGCCAACGTCCTGACTTTC. It specifies CATSDSNRGTGANVLTF.

This clonotype was detected a few times. The chain has TRBV29-1 and TRBJ1-1, with D possibly being TRBD1 (6 bases). Looked up from germline, CDR1 is SQVTM and CDR2 is ANQGSEA. The germline V and J ends were trimmed by 6 bases and 2 bases, with 19 bases remaining between them. The CDR3 spans 15 residues. CDR3 sequence (DNA): TGCAGCGTCAAGAGCCGGGACACTACTAACACTGAAGCTTTCTTT. Its protein product is CSVKSRDTTNTEAFF.

This sequence joins TRBV11-2 and TRBJ1-1, with D maybe TRBD1 (6 bases). This CDR3 has 15 amino acids. The germline V gene encodes CDR1 SGHAT and CDR2 FQNNGV. Trimming took off 1 base at V and 10 bases at J, with 19 bases between the two ends. For the CDR3, the DNA is TGTGCCAGCAGCTTAGTTGGGGGCTCTTCTGCGGGAGCTTTCTTT. Its translation is CASSLVGGSSAGAFF.

This clonotype came up many times. The chain has TRBV29-1 and TRBJ2-2, with D possibly matching TRBD2 (6 bases). The germline V gene has CDR1 SQVTM and CDR2 ANQGSEA. Trimming cost V 7 bases and J 4 bases, with 13 bases left between them. CDR3 length: 13 residues. CDR3 coding DNA: TGCAGCGCCGGAGTGGGGGGCACCGGGGAGCTGTTTTTT. This translates into CSAGVGGTGELFF.

The sample holds many counts of this clonotype. As DNA, the CDR3 is TGTGCCAGCAGACCGGGACAGGGGTCCCCCGAGCAGTACTTC. This codes for CASRPGQGSPEQYF. The chain joins TRBV6-1 to TRBJ2-7, with 10 bases identical to TRBD1. The germline CDR1 and CDR2 sequences are MNHNS and SASEGT. The V segment lost 6 bases and the J segment 6 bases; nucleotides outside the gene matches: 8. The CDR3 has 14 amino acids.

This clonotype was observed many times. The genes are TRBV13 and TRBJ2-7; 7 positions agree with TRBD1. The CDR3 length is 16 residues. J gave up 0 bases and V 2 bases, and 7 bases lay outside the gene matches. The V gene's germline CDR1 is PRHDT and CDR2 FYEKMQ (reference sequence). The CDR3 bases are TGTGCCAGCAGCTTACAGGGGGACACCTCCTCCTACGAGCAGTACTTC. Translated, it gives CASSLQGDTSSYEQYF.

This clonotype has at least ten counts. Here the CDR3 reads CASASGTAYNEQFF. CDR3 DNA sequence: TGTGCCAGCGCTAGCGGGACCGCCTACAATGAGCAGTTCTTC. J is TRBJ2-1 and V is TRBV28; 9 bases fit TRBD2. The CDR3 runs to 14 residues. V was pared by 8 bases and J by 2 bases, with 4 bases of the junction left unmatched. Germline V gene lookup returns CDR1 MDHEN and CDR2 SYDVKM.

This clonotype was seen more than once but under ten times. The chain recombines TRBV7-2 with TRBJ2-5, with TRBD2 as a possible D gene (6 bases). The CDR3 spans 15 residues. V lost 1 base to trimming and J lost 7 bases, with 16 bases between them. The V gene's germline CDR1 is SGHTA and CDR2 FQGNSA. CDR3 nucleotides: TGTGCCAGCAGCTTAGAGGGGCGGGAAGAGGCGACCCAGTACTTC. Its protein product is CASSLEGREEATQYF.

In this sample, this clonotype turned up many times. V gene TRBV28 combines with J gene TRBJ2-1, with D uncertain. The V gene lost 2 bases and the J gene lost 6 bases, with 11 bases spanning the gap. The CDR3 covers 14 residues. CDR1 is MDHEN and CDR2 is SYDVKM in the germline V gene. The CDR3 region is CASSLGSLGNEQFF. The CDR3 nucleotides are TGTGCCAGCAGTTTAGGCTCACTCGGCAATGAGCAGTTCTTC.

In its sample, this clonotype was seen many times. Here the CDR3 DNA reads TGCGCCAGCAGCTTGGTGGGAGTAGGTTACGAGCAGTACTTC. Amino acids: CASSLVGVGYEQYF. The V and J genes are TRBV5-1 and TRBJ2-7, with a possible D match to TRBD2 (5 bases). This CDR3 is built from 14 residues. With 0 bases removed from V and 4 bases from J, the gap between germline ends came to 11 bases. Germline lookup yields CDR1 SGHRS and CDR2 YFSETQ.

There are a few counts of this clonotype. V and J are TRBV27 and TRBJ2-2; TRBD2 agrees at 11 bases. The length of the CDR3 is 19 residues. Germline CDR1 MNHEY, CDR2 SMNVEV (reference sequence). V dropped 3 bases and J dropped 3; count of bases not matched to a gene: 12. CDR3 coding DNA: TGTGCCAGCAGTTTTAGTAGGGGACTAGCGGTCCCGCACACCGGGGAGCTGTTTTTT. The encoded protein is CASSFSRGLAVPHTGELFF.